The present entry profiles one T cell receptor beta chain with its context. As yet, its antigen is unknown. This table comes from immunoSEQ multiplex PCR, and its TCRdb copy is limited to in-frame clones, with some not included. This table holds roughly 32,000 clones, nearly 95% found once. This record belongs to a study of lymphopenia after photon versus proton radiotherapy. The germline V gene encodes CDR1 MGHRA and CDR2 YSYEKL. This CDR3 has 16 amino acids. Unmatched junction bases numbered 6, after V lost 0 bases and J lost 3 bases. Findings and limits, study-wide: Post-nadir diversity loss with photons came from oligoclonal expansion, particularly CD8+ Temra cells. Survival link was tested only in deceased patients; proton benefit remains a possibility. Relative stability marked proton patients; photon patients lost diversity and naive cells.

The V gene is TRBV4-1, the J gene TRBJ2-7; 9 bases align to TRBD1. This receptor was obtained from a woman aged 50 to 60 with cholangiocarcinoma. The source material was peripheral blood, sampled from a patient treated with photon-based radiotherapy. Here the CDR3 DNA reads TGCGCCAGCAGCCAAGACGCAGGGACAGGGTTCTACGAGCAGTACTTC. This codes for CASSQDAGTGFYEQYF.